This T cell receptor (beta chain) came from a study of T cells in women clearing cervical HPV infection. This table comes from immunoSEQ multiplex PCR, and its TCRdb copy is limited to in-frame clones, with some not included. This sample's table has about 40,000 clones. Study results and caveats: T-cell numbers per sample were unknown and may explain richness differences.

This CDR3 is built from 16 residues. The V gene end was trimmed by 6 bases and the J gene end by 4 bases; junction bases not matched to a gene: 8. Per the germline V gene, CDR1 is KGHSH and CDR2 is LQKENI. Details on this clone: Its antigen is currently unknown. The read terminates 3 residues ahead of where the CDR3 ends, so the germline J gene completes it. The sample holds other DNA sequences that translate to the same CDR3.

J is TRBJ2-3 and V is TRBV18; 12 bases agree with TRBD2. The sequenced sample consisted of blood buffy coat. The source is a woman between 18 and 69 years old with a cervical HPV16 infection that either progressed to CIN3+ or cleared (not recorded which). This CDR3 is CASSPPSGGAPDTQYF. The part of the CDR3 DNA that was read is TGTGCCAGCTCCCCCCCTAGCGGGGGGGCACCAGATACG.